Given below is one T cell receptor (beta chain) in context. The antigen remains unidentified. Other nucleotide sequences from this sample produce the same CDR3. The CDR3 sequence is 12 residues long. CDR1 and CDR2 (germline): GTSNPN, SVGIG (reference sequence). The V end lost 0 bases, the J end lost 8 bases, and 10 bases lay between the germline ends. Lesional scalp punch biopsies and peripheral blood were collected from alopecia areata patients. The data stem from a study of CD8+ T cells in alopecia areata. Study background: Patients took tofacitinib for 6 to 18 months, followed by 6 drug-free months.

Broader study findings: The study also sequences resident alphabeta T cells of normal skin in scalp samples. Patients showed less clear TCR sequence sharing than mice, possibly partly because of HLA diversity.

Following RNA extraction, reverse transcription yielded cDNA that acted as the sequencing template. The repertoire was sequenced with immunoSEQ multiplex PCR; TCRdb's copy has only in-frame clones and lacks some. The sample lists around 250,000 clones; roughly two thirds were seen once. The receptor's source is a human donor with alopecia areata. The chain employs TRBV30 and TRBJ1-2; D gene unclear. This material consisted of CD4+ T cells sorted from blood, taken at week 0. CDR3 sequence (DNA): TGTGCCTGGAGTGTAGCCGGGTACGGCTACACCTTC. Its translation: CAWSVAGYGYTF.